The 22 T cell receptor beta chains listed next were all sequenced from one sample in a study of glioma-infiltrating T cells. TCR alpha and beta CDR3 regions were amplified from RNA using iRepertoire nested multiplex PCR. MiXCR was run by TCRdb on the multiplex PCR reads, yielding one entry per CDR3 protein. Of about 210,000 distinct CDR3 sequences listed, about 31% are singletons. Input material: glioma tissue, nonneoplastic brain tissue, or PBMCs (not recorded which). The source is a human donor with low-grade glioma or glioblastoma, undergoing nonglioma brain surgery, or in good health (not recorded which).

This clonotype was seen at least ten times. The chain employs TRBV20-1 and TRBJ1-1; the match to TRBD1 covers 7 bases. The CDR3 consists of 14 residues. Trimming at V came to 6 bases and at J to 11 bases, leaving 18 bases not matched to a gene. The V gene's germline CDR1 is DFQATT and CDR2 SNEGSKA (reference sequence). The CDR3 DNA sequence: TGCAGTGCGCCCCCCGAGGGGACAGCCTTGATGGCTTTCTTT. This encodes CSAPPEGTALMAFF.

There are many counts of this clonotype. The V call is TRBV28, the J call TRBJ1-2, with D possibly matching TRBD1 (6 bases). V lost 8 bases and J 8 bases, leaving 18 bases between the germline ends. The CDR3 runs to 13 residues. CDR1 is MDHEN, CDR2 SYDVKM, per germline. Here the CDR3 DNA reads TGTGCCAGCCGGGGGCCCACAAGGGAAGGCTACACCTTC. Translating gives CASRGPTREGYTF.

The V call is TRBV7-8, the J call TRBJ2-1; D gene uncertain. Between the trimmed V and J ends, which lost 4 bases and 4 bases, there was a span of 14 bases. The CDR3 extends over 15 amino acids. CDR1 is SGHVS, CDR2 FQNEAQ, per germline. The CDR3 is CASSSQDWAYNEQFF. CDR3 bases: TGTGCCAGCAGCTCCCAAGACTGGGCATACAATGAGCAGTTCTTC.

This clonotype was seen at least ten times. V usage is TRBV28 and J usage is TRBJ2-3; D possibly uses TRBD1 or TRBD2 (5 bases each). Germline CDR1 and CDR2: MDHEN and SYDVKM. The V and J ends lost 7 bases and 2 bases respectively, with 10 bases between them. CDR3 length: 13 amino acids. The CDR3 DNA follows: TGTGCCAGCATCTCCGGGACCACAGATACGCAGTATTTT. Its translation is CASISGTTDTQYF.

This clonotype occurred many times. CDR3 DNA: TGTGCCAGCGACTCCGCGACGGGCAACTCCTACGAGCAGTACTTC. Residues: CASDSATGNSYEQYF. V gene TRBV6-2 or TRBV6-3 combines with J gene TRBJ2-7; no clear D. The CDR3 totals 15 residues. Germline V gene lookup returns CDR1 MNHEY and CDR2 SVGEGT. Trimming removed 8 bases at V and 0 bases at J, with 17 bases between.

The chain carries TRBV11-2 and TRBJ1-2, with 8 bases identical to TRBD1. The germline V gene encodes CDR1 SGHAT and CDR2 FQNNGV. The V segment lost 4 bases and the J segment 6 bases; nucleotides outside the gene matches: 7. The CDR3 has 14 residues. The CDR3, as DNA: TGTGCCAGCAGCTCGCCGACAGGGGAAGATGGCTACACCTTC. It encodes CASSSPTGEDGYTF.

Many counts were recorded for this clonotype. V gene TRBV9 combines with J gene TRBJ2-1; 12 nucleotides line up with TRBD2. Per the germline V gene, CDR1 is SGDLS and CDR2 is YYNGEE. This CDR3 is 15 amino acids long. Trimming took 3 bases from V and 8 from J; bases not matched to a gene: 6. CDR3 loop: CASSERLAGADEQFF. CDR3 nucleotide sequence: TGTGCCAGCAGCGAACGACTAGCGGGAGCCGATGAGCAGTTCTTC.

This chain connects TRBV7-6 to TRBJ2-1, with D maybe TRBD1 (6 bases). This CDR3 has 15 residues. Trimming pared 1 base from V and 8 bases from J, leaving 15 bases between. CDR1 is SGHVS and CDR2 is FNYEAQ in the germline V gene. The CDR3 bases are TGTGCCAGCAGCTTAGAACCGGACAGCAACTATGAGCAGTTCTTC. Residues: CASSLEPDSNYEQFF. The full variable domain, rest sourced from reference TRBV7-6 and TRBJ2-1, is GAGVSQSPRYKVTKRGQDVALRCDPISGHVSLYWYRQALGQGPEFLTYFNYEAQQDKSGLPNDRFSAERPEGSISTLTIQRTEQRDSAMYRCASSLEPDSNYEQFFGPGTRLTVL.

This clonotype was seen many times. V and J are TRBV2 and TRBJ2-1, with 7 bases lining up with TRBD2. From germline, CDR1 is SNHLY and CDR2 FYNNEI. The CDR3 loop spans 15 amino acids. V lost 7 bases, J lost 5 bases, and 11 bases stayed unmatched. The CDR3 DNA reads as TGTGCCAGCAAGGCTCCTAGCGGAGACAACAATGAGCAGTTCTTC. Encoded protein: CASKAPSGDNNEQFF.

The V gene is TRBV4-2, the J gene TRBJ2-3, with 9 bases aligning to TRBD2. Looked up from germline, CDR1 is LGHNA and CDR2 is YNFKEQ. The CDR3 totals 17 residues. The trim removed 0 bases at V and 1 base at J, leaving 5 bases unmatched. The CDR3 spells CASSQDLAGIGTDTQYF. The CDR3 region has the DNA TGTGCCAGCAGCCAAGATCTAGCGGGAATCGGCACAGATACGCAGTATTTT.

This clonotype has a single count. J is TRBJ2-2 and V is TRBV5-1; D gene uncertain. The germline gives CDR1 SGHRS, CDR2 YFSETQ. The CDR3 covers 13 residues. Trimming removed 6 bases from V and 4 bases from J, with 10 bases in between. In DNA, the CDR3 is TGCGCCAGCAACCTCGTGCGCACCGGGGAGCTGTTTTTT. Protein sequence: CASNLVRTGELFF.

The chain recombines TRBV10-3 with TRBJ2-2; D unresolved. The CDR3 extends over 14 amino acids. V lost 0 bases, J lost 6 bases, and 8 bases lay in between. The germline V gene has CDR1 ENHRY and CDR2 SYGVKD. DNA of the CDR3: TGTGCCATCAGTGAGTCGAGAGGTCCCGGGGAGCTGTTTTTT. Amino acid sequence: CAISESRGPGELFF.

In the case of this clonotype: One end of the junction does not line up with germline, which may come from a read error. The chain uses TRBV28 and TRBJ2-2; the match to TRBD2 covers 8 bases. Looked up from germline, CDR1 is MDHEN and CDR2 is SYDVKM. This CDR3 has 16 residues. The CDR3 sequence: CAGSFMGRGRPGELFF. Here the CDR3 DNA reads TGTGCCGGCAGTTTCATGGGCCGCGGGAGGCCCGGGGAGCTGTTTTTT.

In the case of this clonotype: The junction departs from the called germline gene at one end, perhaps through a read error. The rearrangement joins TRBV29-1 to TRBJ1-2; D gene uncertain. This CDR3 has 11 residues. The V gene's germline CDR1 is SQVTM and CDR2 ANQGSEA. CDR3 sequence (DNA): TGCATCGTTGAATGGGGCTATGGCTACACCTTC. Its translation: CIVEWGYGYTF.

This clonotype showed up many times. The rearrangement joins TRBV6-1 to TRBJ2-5; D is possibly TRBD1 (6 bases). There are 12 residues in the CDR3. CDR1 is MNHNS, CDR2 SASEGT, per germline. Trimming pared 2 bases from V and 5 bases from J, leaving 6 bases between. CDR3 in DNA: TGTGCCAGCAGTGAACAGGGGGAGACCCAGTACTTC. Amino acid sequence: CASSEQGETQYF.

This clonotype was detected only a few times. The J gene is TRBJ1-4, the V gene TRBV12-3 or TRBV12-4, with a weak D call TRBD1 (6 bases). Trimming removed 6 bases from V and 4 bases from J, with 12 bases in between. CDR3 size: 14 residues. CDR3 bases: TGTGCCAGCAGATCGGACAGCGTTAATGAAAAACTGTTTTTT. Protein: CASRSDSVNEKLFF.

As regards this clonotype: A much more abundant neighbour one base away suggests this may be a read error. The chain joins TRBV2 to TRBJ2-1, with 8 bases identical to TRBD2. The CDR3 runs to 13 residues. The V gene's germline CDR1 is SNHLY and CDR2 FYNNEI. Losses at the gene ends were 9 bases for V and 0 bases for J; bases not matched to a gene: 1. The CDR3 reads CARGTSSYNEQFF. CDR3 sequence (DNA): TGTGCCAGAGGGACTAGCTCCTACAATGAGCAGTTCTTC.

The gene calls are TRBV19 and TRBJ2-7; 9 bases agree with TRBD1. Germline V gene lookup returns CDR1 LNHDA and CDR2 SQIVND (reference sequence). CDR3 length equals 16 residues. J gave up 1 base and V 3 bases, and 7 bases lay outside the gene matches. CDR3: CASSIGTGTGSYEQYF. For the CDR3, the DNA is TGTGCCAGTAGTATCGGCACCGGGACAGGGTCCTACGAGCAGTACTTC.

A remark on this clonotype: One junction end disagrees with the germline gene, perhaps due to a read error. The chain couples TRBV27 to TRBJ2-3; possible D gene TRBD2, 6 bases. This CDR3 contains 17 residues. The germline V gene has CDR1 MNHEY and CDR2 SMNVEV (reference sequence). This CDR3 is CASSLIPSASSTDTKYF. In DNA form, the CDR3 reads TGTGCCAGCAGCCTCATCCCTAGCGCCTCTAGCACAGATACGAAGTATTTT.

V is TRBV20-1 and J is TRBJ2-1; D is uncertain. The CDR3 covers 15 residues. The V gene lost 6 bases and the J gene lost 8 bases, with 23 bases spanning the gap. Germline CDR1 DFQATT, CDR2 SNEGSKA (reference sequence). DNA for the CDR3: TGCAGTGCCACCAGCAGAGTGCGGCTAGTGGATGAGCAGTTCTTC. Residues: CSATSRVRLVDEQFF.

The sample holds a few counts of this clonotype. This chain links TRBV19 with TRBJ2-7; D might be TRBD2 (6 bases). This CDR3 is 13 amino acids long. Germline loops: CDR1 LNHDA, CDR2 SQIVND (reference sequence). The ends were cut back, 3 bases at V and 6 bases at J, with 12 bases in the middle. In nucleotides, the CDR3 is TGTGCCAGTAGTATGGGGGGAGTCGCCGAGCAGTACTTC. Translated, it gives CASSMGGVAEQYF.

On this clonotype itself: It may be a read error: a sequence one base away is much more abundant. The rearrangement uses TRBV5-1 and TRBJ2-7; 11 nucleotides agree with TRBD2. J gave up 5 bases and V 6 bases, and 7 bases lay outside the gene matches. The CDR3 length is 14 residues. Per the germline V gene, CDR1 is SGHRS and CDR2 is YFSETQ. CDR3 nucleotide sequence: TGCGCCAGCAACACCGGACTAGCGGGCCACGAGCAGTACTTC. This encodes CASNTGLAGHEQYF.